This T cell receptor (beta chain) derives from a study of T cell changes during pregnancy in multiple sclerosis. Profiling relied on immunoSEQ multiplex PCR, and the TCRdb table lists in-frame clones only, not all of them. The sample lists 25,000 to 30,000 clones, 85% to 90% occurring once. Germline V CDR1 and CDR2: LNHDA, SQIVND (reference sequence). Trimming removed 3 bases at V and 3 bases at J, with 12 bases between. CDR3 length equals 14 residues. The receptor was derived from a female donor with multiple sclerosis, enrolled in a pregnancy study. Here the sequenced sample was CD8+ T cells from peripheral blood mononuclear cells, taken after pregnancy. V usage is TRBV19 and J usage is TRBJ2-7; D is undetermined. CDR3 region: CASSISSELYEQYF. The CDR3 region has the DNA TGTGCCAGTAGTATTTCCTCCGAACTCTACGAGCAGTACTTC.